Following are 21 T cell receptor beta chains from one sample sequenced in a study of T cell responses to AZD1222 COVID-19 vaccine. Some clones are missing from TCRdb's copy, which holds only in-frame ones; the method was immunoSEQ multiplex PCR. The data hold about 57,000 clones, with more than 75% observed a single time. The specimen comprised peripheral blood, sampled on day 0 of AZD1222 vaccination. These receptors all stem from an adult in good health.

V is TRBV6-5 and J is TRBJ2-3, with TRBD1 matching over 7 bases. V lost 5 bases to trimming and J lost 1 base; unmatched junction nucleotides: 6. The CDR3 sequence is 15 residues long. Germline CDR1 MNHEY, CDR2 SVGAGI. Written as DNA, the CDR3 is TGTGCCAGCAGTAAAACAGGGGACGGCACAGATACGCAGTATTTT. It yields the protein CASSKTGDGTDTQYF.

The chain has TRBV5-6 and TRBJ1-6; TRBD1 is a possible D gene (6 bases). Trimming took 3 bases from V and 7 from J, leaving 14 bases between them. The germline gives CDR1 SGHDT, CDR2 YYEEEE. This CDR3 is built from 15 residues. The CDR3 bases are TGTGCCAGCAGCTATTGGACAGATCAAAATTCACCCCTCCACTTT. It encodes CASSYWTDQNSPLHF.

The gene calls are TRBV4-3 and TRBJ2-2, with D unresolved. This CDR3 comprises 16 residues. Germline CDR1 is LGHNA and CDR2 is YSLEER. V was trimmed by 4 bases and J by 0 bases, leaving 12 bases between them. In DNA form, the CDR3 reads TGCGCCAGCAGCCCCAACGGGCTTTCGAACACCGGGGAGCTGTTTTTT. This sequence encodes CASSPNGLSNTGELFF.

This clone showed up just a few times. This chain connects TRBV15 to TRBJ2-7, with TRBD1 as a possible D gene (5 bases). The CDR3 contains 15 residues. Germline CDR1 is LNHNV and CDR2 is YYDKDF (reference sequence). The V gene lost 1 base and the J gene lost 2 bases, with 12 bases spanning the gap. CDR3 coding DNA: TGTGCCACCAGCAGAGGTGCGACAGTGACCTACGAGCAGTACTTC. It encodes CATSRGATVTYEQYF.

The V and J genes are TRBV7-3 and TRBJ1-1, with 12 positions matching TRBD1. CDR1 SGHTA and CDR2 FQGTGA come from the germline V gene. This CDR3 has 15 residues. The ends lost 5 bases at V and 5 bases at J; junction bases unmatched: 6. CDR3 protein: CASSPGQGAFTEAFF. CDR3 nucleotide sequence: TGTGCCAGCAGCCCGGGACAGGGGGCTTTTACTGAAGCTTTCTTT.

The V call is TRBV18, the J call TRBJ1-4, with 10 bases aligning to TRBD1. This CDR3 has 14 residues. Germline lookup yields CDR1 KGHSH and CDR2 LQKENI. V was clipped by 3 bases and J by 5 bases; unmatched bases: 0. CDR3 sequence reads: CASSPDRGNEKLFF. The CDR3 nucleotides are TGTGCCAGCTCACCGGACAGGGGGAATGAAAAACTGTTTTTT.

The chain carries TRBV5-1 and TRBJ1-1; 8 bases are shared with TRBD1. The junction had 7 bases not matched to a gene; V was cut back by 5 bases and J by 4 bases. This CDR3 spans 14 amino acids. Germline CDR1 is SGHRS and CDR2 is YFSETQ. DNA of the CDR3: TGCGCCAGCAGTTCACGAACAGGGGGCACTGAAGCTTTCTTT. This codes for CASSSRTGGTEAFF.

The V and J genes are TRBV27 and TRBJ1-1; 8 nucleotides match TRBD1. Losses at the gene ends were 6 bases for V and 4 bases for J; bases not matched to a gene: 10. Germline V gene lookup returns CDR1 MNHEY and CDR2 SMNVEV (reference sequence). The CDR3 spans 15 residues. This CDR3 reads CASRSGQGRSTEAFF. DNA of the CDR3: TGTGCCAGCAGATCTGGACAGGGAAGGAGCACTGAAGCTTTCTTT.

The chain has TRBV6-5 and TRBJ1-4; TRBD1 is a possible D gene (5 bases). This CDR3 spans 14 amino acids. Germline-derived CDR1 and CDR2 are MNHEY and SVGAGI. With 7 bases removed from V and 9 bases from J, the gap between germline ends came to 18 bases. CDR3 loop: CASNRAGRSQKLFF. DNA of the CDR3: TGTGCCAGCAATCGGGCAGGGCGGTCCCAAAAACTGTTTTTT.

CDR3 region: CASSFEKGQGGEGYTF. DNA of the CDR3: TGTGCCAGCAGCTTCGAAAAGGGACAGGGTGGCGAAGGCTACACCTTC. The rearrangement links TRBV7-9 to TRBJ1-2, with 9 bases lining up with TRBD1. Looked up from germline, CDR1 is SEHNR and CDR2 is FQNEAQ (reference sequence). The CDR3 covers 16 residues. Losses at the gene ends were 3 bases for V and 8 bases for J; bases not matched to a gene: 13.

This chain joins TRBV4-1 and TRBJ2-7; perhaps D is TRBD1 or TRBD2 (6 bases each). Germline V gene data show CDR1 as MGHRA and CDR2 as YSYEKL. The CDR3 spans 19 residues. The V and J ends lost 0 bases and 4 bases respectively, with 25 bases between them. The CDR3 region is CASSQDASLKGGTGYEQYF. The DNA for the CDR3 is TGCGCCAGCAGCCAAGATGCATCTCTAAAGGGGGGAACCGGTTACGAGCAGTACTTC.

This clone is medium-sized in the sample. The chain employs TRBV7-9 and TRBJ2-7; D may be TRBD2 (6 bases). Between the trimmed V and J ends, which lost 5 bases and 6 bases, there was a span of 11 bases. The germline V gene encodes CDR1 SEHNR and CDR2 FQNEAQ (reference sequence). The CDR3 contains 12 residues. CDR3 region: CASSPTEGEQYF. CDR3 in DNA: TGTGCCAGCAGCCCGACGGAGGGCGAGCAGTACTTC. Together with reference TRBV7-9 and TRBJ2-7, the CDR3 gives the full variable domain: DTGVSQNPRHKITKRGQNVTFRCDPISEHNRLYWYRQTLGQGPEFLTYFQNEAQLEKSRLLSDRFSAERPKGSFSTLEIQRTEQGDSAMYLCASSPTEGEQYFGPGTRLTVT.

The chain uses TRBV5-4 and TRBJ2-7; D perhaps matches TRBD1 (6 bases). The germline V gene has CDR1 SGHNT and CDR2 YYREEE (reference sequence). The germline V and J ends were trimmed by 8 bases and 4 bases, with 22 bases remaining between them. This CDR3 has 15 amino acids. The CDR3 reads CASRQDPSGVYEQYF. The CDR3 DNA follows: TGTGCCAGTCGACAGGACCCGAGTGGTGTGTACGAGCAGTACTTC. Filled out from reference TRBV5-4 and TRBJ2-7, the complete variable domain reads ETGVTQSPTHLIKTRGQQVTLRCSSQSGHNTVSWYQQALGQGPQFIFQYYREEENGRGNFPPRFSGLQFPNYSSELNVNALELDDSALYLCASRQDPSGVYEQYFGPGTRLTVT.

The rearrangement uses TRBV10-3 and TRBJ1-2; possibly TRBD1 for D (6 bases). V was clipped by 0 bases and J by 4 bases, with 12 bases between them. Per germline, CDR1 ENHRY and CDR2 SYGVKD. The CDR3 is 15 amino acids. CDR3 coding DNA: TGTGCCATCAGTGAGTCGACCGGGGGCATCTATGGCTACACCTTC. Translation gives CAISESTGGIYGYTF.

This rearrangement joins TRBV19 to TRBJ1-1; D may be TRBD1 (5 bases). This CDR3 has 13 amino acids. V lost 7 bases to trimming and J lost 4 bases, with 13 bases between them. Per the germline V gene, CDR1 is LNHDA and CDR2 is SQIVND (reference sequence). The CDR3 DNA reads as TGTGCCAGTATGGAGGGGCTAGCCACTGAAGCTTTCTTT. It encodes CASMEGLATEAFF.

This sequence joins TRBV5-1 and TRBJ1-2; D may be TRBD1 (5 bases). Trimming took off 3 bases at V and 5 bases at J, with 17 bases between the two ends. Per germline, CDR1 SGHRS and CDR2 YFSETQ. The length of the CDR3 is 15 residues. The CDR3 here is CASSSGQGAGYGYTF. DNA of the CDR3: TGCGCCAGCAGCTCTGGGCAGGGAGCGGGATATGGCTACACCTTC.

The V gene is TRBV5-1, the J gene TRBJ1-6; D is possibly TRBD1 (5 bases). This CDR3 is built from 13 residues. Germline assignment: CDR1 SGHRS and CDR2 YFSETQ. Trimming pared 0 bases from V and 12 bases from J, leaving 10 bases between. The CDR3 region is CASSLGGLRPLHF. The CDR3 DNA is TGCGCCAGCAGCTTGGGGGGACTACGACCCCTCCACTTT. Drawing the rest from reference TRBV5-1 and TRBJ1-6, the complete variable domain is KAGVTQTPRYLIKTRGQQVTLSCSPISGHRSVSWYQQTPGQGLQFLFEYFSETQRNKGNFPGRFSGRQFSNSRSEMNVSTLELGDSALYLCASSLGGLRPLHFGNGTRLTVT.

The J gene is TRBJ1-1, the V gene TRBV10-2; a possible D gene is TRBD1 (5 bases). Trimming removed 6 bases from V and 10 bases from J, with 12 bases in between. CDR3 size: 11 residues. Germline V gene sequence: CDR1 WSHSY, CDR2 SAAADI. This CDR3 is CASRQGTGAFF. As DNA, the CDR3 is TGCGCCAGCAGACAAGGGACCGGAGCTTTCTTT.

V usage is TRBV28 and J usage is TRBJ2-7; D is uncertain. Germline V gene data show CDR1 as MDHEN and CDR2 as SYDVKM. The CDR3 covers 14 residues. Deletions cut 2 bases from V and 3 bases from J, with 11 bases between. This chain's CDR3 is CASSLTIGNYEQYF. For the CDR3, the DNA is TGTGCCAGCAGTTTAACGATAGGGAACTACGAGCAGTACTTC.

CDR3 nucleotide sequence: TGTGCCAGCACCTTAGGAGAGACCCAGTACTTC. This gives the protein CASTLGETQYF. This sequence joins TRBV12-3 or TRBV12-4 and TRBJ2-5; D is unclear. Trimming took 7 bases from V and 4 from J, leaving 7 bases between them. This CDR3 spans 11 amino acids.

The chain has TRBV9 and TRBJ2-1; 10 bases fit TRBD2. This CDR3 has 16 residues. V was clipped by 3 bases and J by 3 bases; unmatched bases: 6. Germline V lookup: CDR1 SGDLS, CDR2 YYNGEE. The CDR3 loop is CASSAAAGGNYNEQFF. Here the CDR3 DNA reads TGTGCCAGCAGCGCAGCAGCGGGAGGGAACTACAATGAGCAGTTCTTC.